This T cell receptor beta chain was sequenced for a study of T-cell memory formation after mild COVID-19. This clonotype was detected a few times. The antigen is unknown. TCR alpha and TCR beta cDNA libraries with sample barcodes and UMIs came from 5'RACE using constant-segment primers. Via MiXCR, TCRdb re-called the 5' RACE reads, giving one row per CDR3 protein. The table records 350,000 to 450,000 distinct CDR3 sequences, roughly a quarter of them present only once. The study, taken as a whole, reports: There was no confirmation that second-wave clones peaking on day 37 were SARS-CoV-2 specific. Clones that contracted from day 15 to 85 were balanced CD4/CD8, while later expanders leaned CD4+. The study found contracting CD4+ clones mainly in CM and EM and contracting CD8+ clones in EMRA.

The germline V gene has CDR1 SGHRS and CDR2 YFSETQ. Trimming took 6 bases from V and 2 from J, leaving 19 bases between them. CDR3 size: 16 residues. Sequencing was performed on PBMCs or a T cell subset sorted from them (not recorded which). The chain has TRBV5-1 and TRBJ2-3, with a weak D call TRBD1 (6 bases). The TCR sequence derives from an adult woman who had mild COVID-19 (a few samples of this study predate the infection). Cell type and time point are not known. This CDR3 is CASTLLVGQLTDTQYF. The CDR3 DNA follows: TGCGCCAGCACCCTCTTGGTTGGACAGCTCACAGATACGCAGTATTTT.